These T cell receptor beta chains were read from a single sample in a study of blood T cells in healthy people across ages. MiXCR was run by TCRdb on the 5' RACE reads, yielding one entry per CDR3 protein. The sample has 700,000 to 1,000,000 distinct CDR3 sequences, 40% to 50% seen once. Specimen: blood. The origin of the receptors is a man in his sixties in good health. Both conserved end residues are part of each CDR3. The D gene is left open where the match is weak. Expanded clones are given a class, and other clones once, few, many or no size at all.

clone_size: .
v_call: TRBV6-6
j_call: TRBJ2-1
d_call: .
cdr3_aa: CASSATLNEQFF
cdr3_nt: TGTGCCAGCAGCGCTACCTTGAATGAGCAGTTCTTC

clone_size: .
v_call: TRBV19
j_call: TRBJ2-1
d_call: TRBD2
cdr3_aa: CASSTTSGLYNEQFF
cdr3_nt: TGTGCCAGTAGCACCACTAGCGGTCTCTACAATGAGCAGTTCTTC

clone_size: .
v_call: TRBV20-1
j_call: TRBJ1-5
d_call: .
cdr3_aa: CSARDLAGGGQPQHF
cdr3_nt: TGCAGTGCTAGAGATCTGGCGGGGGGCGGCCAGCCCCAGCATTTT

clone_size: .
v_call: TRBV4-3
j_call: TRBJ2-7
d_call: .
cdr3_aa: CASSQDGRREQYF
cdr3_nt: TGCGCCAGCAGCCAAGACGGCAGGCGGGAGCAGTACTTC

clone_size: few
v_call: TRBV15
j_call: TRBJ2-3
d_call: TRBD1
cdr3_aa: CATSRDYTGGTDTQYF
cdr3_nt: TGTGCCACCAGCAGAGATTATACAGGGGGCACAGATACGCAGTATTTT

clone_size: .
v_call: TRBV12-5
j_call: TRBJ2-5
d_call: .
cdr3_aa: CASGLVQASQETQYF
cdr3_nt: TGTGCTAGTGGTTTGGTACAGGCCTCTCAAGAGACCCAGTACTTC

clone_size: .
v_call: TRBV6-6
j_call: TRBJ1-4
d_call: .
cdr3_aa: CASTRGRTNEKLFF
cdr3_nt: TGTGCCAGCACCCGGGGGAGGACTAATGAAAAACTGTTTTTT

clone_size: .
v_call: TRBV5-1
j_call: TRBJ2-7
d_call: .
cdr3_aa: CASSLVGRPGEYEQYF
cdr3_nt: TGCGCCAGCAGCTTGGTGGGCAGACCCGGGGAATACGAGCAGTACTTC

clone_size: few
v_call: TRBV18
j_call: TRBJ2-7
d_call: TRBD1
cdr3_aa: CASSPKDRVLSYEQYF
cdr3_nt: TGTGCCAGCTCACCTAAGGACAGGGTACTTTCCTACGAGCAGTACTTC

clone_size: .
v_call: TRBV20-1
j_call: TRBJ1-1
d_call: .
cdr3_aa: CSAPRGEAFF
cdr3_nt: TGCAGTGCCCCAAGGGGTGAAGCTTTCTTT

clone_size: once
v_call: TRBV5-1
j_call: TRBJ2-1
d_call: .
cdr3_aa: CASSTSPSEGLNEQFF
cdr3_nt: TGCGCCAGCAGCACCAGCCCTAGCGAGGGCCTTAATGAGCAGTTCTTC

clone_size: .
v_call: TRBV10-2
j_call: TRBJ2-3
d_call: .
cdr3_aa: CASSESPEADTQYF
cdr3_nt: TGCGCCAGCAGTGAATCCCCAGAGGCGGATACGCAGTATTTT

clone_size: few
v_call: TRBV7-6
j_call: TRBJ2-1
d_call: .
cdr3_aa: CASSLADGELNEQFF
cdr3_nt: TGTGCCAGCAGCTTAGCGGATGGGGAACTCAATGAGCAGTTCTTC

clone_size: .
v_call: TRBV7-2
j_call: TRBJ2-7
d_call: .
cdr3_aa: CASSKSGDAYEQYF
cdr3_nt: TGTGCCAGCAGCAAGAGCGGAGACGCCTACGAGCAGTACTTC

clone_size: .
v_call: TRBV6-6
j_call: TRBJ2-5
d_call: .
cdr3_aa: CASSRRESETQYF
cdr3_nt: TGTGCCAGCAGCCGCAGGGAGTCGGAGACCCAGTACTTC

clone_size: .
v_call: TRBV6-5
j_call: TRBJ1-1
d_call: TRBD1
cdr3_aa: CASSYSTGTGTNTEAFF
cdr3_nt: TGTGCCAGCAGTTACTCTACCGGGACAGGGACGAACACTGAAGCTTTCTTT

clone_size: .
v_call: TRBV10-2
j_call: TRBJ2-5
d_call: TRBD1
cdr3_aa: CATSTGTGVQETQYF
cdr3_nt: TGCGCCACCTCGACCGGGACAGGGGTCCAAGAGACCCAGTACTTC

clone_size: .
v_call: TRBV27
j_call: TRBJ2-5
d_call: TRBD1
cdr3_aa: CASSSSSTGHDEQYF
cdr3_nt: TGTGCCAGCAGTTCTTCCTCGACAGGGCACGATGAGCAGTACTTC